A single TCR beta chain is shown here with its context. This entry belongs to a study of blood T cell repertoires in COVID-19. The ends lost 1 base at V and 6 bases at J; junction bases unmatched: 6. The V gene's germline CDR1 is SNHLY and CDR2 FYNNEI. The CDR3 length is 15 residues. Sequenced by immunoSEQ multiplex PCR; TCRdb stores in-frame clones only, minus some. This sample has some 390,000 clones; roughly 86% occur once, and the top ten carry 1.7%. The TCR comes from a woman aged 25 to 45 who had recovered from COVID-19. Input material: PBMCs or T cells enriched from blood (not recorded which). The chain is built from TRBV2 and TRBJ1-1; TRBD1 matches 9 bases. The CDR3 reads CASSEEQGAFAEAFF. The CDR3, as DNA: TGTGCCAGCAGTGAAGAACAGGGGGCTTTCGCTGAAGCTTTCTTT.